The rows below give T cell receptor beta chains drawn from one sample of a study of OX40 agonist ivuxolimab in advanced cancers. Assay: immunoSEQ multiplex PCR; the TCRdb copy retains only in-frame clones and omits some. The sample holds 6,000 or so clones, around four fifths seen once. The input for sequencing was CD4+ or CD8+ T cells sorted from blood, taken in a trial of the OX40 agonist ivuxolimab. The receptor source for this set is an adult with an advanced solid tumor such as melanoma, head and neck, liver or kidney cancer. Each CDR3 is given with its conserved first and last residue. The order of the fields is CDR3 length, D gene, clone size, V gene, J gene, CDR3 protein. The D gene is left open where the match is weak. Only some rows state a clone size, as once, few, many or a class for expanded clones.

11	.	large	TRBV15	TRBJ1-1	CATRASTEAFF
14	TRBD1	.	TRBV28	TRBJ1-2	CASSRDGTDYGYTF
12	.	.	TRBV29-1	TRBJ1-2	CSVDGRVDGYTF
14	TRBD2	.	TRBV5-1	TRBJ2-1	CASSFAGGLNEQFF
18	.	.	TRBV7-9	TRBJ2-1	CASSSSRLGFSSYNEQFF
15	.	.	TRBV6-1	TRBJ2-5	CASSETALYQETQYF
14	.	.	TRBV25-1	TRBJ1-1	CASSEGYGNTEAFF
14	TRBD1	.	TRBV18	TRBJ2-3	CASSPTGVADTQYF
12	.	.	TRBV6-5	TRBJ2-2	CASSPRPGELFF
14	.	.	TRBV29-1	TRBJ2-1	CSARVPSFYNEQFF
15	TRBD1	.	TRBV27	TRBJ1-1	CASSYDWTGSTEAFF
14	.	.	TRBV6-5	TRBJ2-2	CASRVGSNTGELFF
15	.	.	TRBV5-4	TRBJ2-7	CASSFFKGSGYEQYF
13	TRBD1	.	TRBV15	TRBJ1-1	CATSRTGGLEAFF
15	.	few	TRBV7-3	TRBJ2-3	CASSASSLGTDTQYF
12	.	.	TRBV5-1	TRBJ2-2	CASSLNLGELFF
14	.	.	TRBV7-9	TRBJ2-5	CASSPRSEQETQYF
15	.	.	TRBV28	TRBJ2-1	CASSSLRESYNEQFF
16	TRBD1	.	TRBV5-1	TRBJ2-7	CASSLVPQGAAYEQYF
18	TRBD2	.	TRBV5-1	TRBJ2-2	CASSLFGLAGVGTGELFF
15	.	once	TRBV7-8	TRBJ2-7	CASSPPWAGPNEQYF
12	.	.	TRBV6-6	TRBJ1-1	CASRVGDTEAFF
15	.	.	TRBV9	TRBJ1-2	CASSPRGGAGGGYTF
15	.	.	TRBV21-1	TRBJ2-2	CASIYRDVRTGELFF